This T cell receptor beta chain was captured in a study of T cells in Graves' hyperthyroidism and ophthalmopathy. Across the study: Prior to any treatment, at the point of initial diagnosis, peripheral blood was collected.

CDR1 SGHRS and CDR2 YFSETQ come from the germline V gene. The ends lost 4 bases at V and 2 bases at J; junction bases unmatched: 8. The CDR3 sequence is 15 residues long. Patients aged 18 to 65 with hyperthyroidism were newly diagnosed, with duration under 2 months. This clonotype is labeled medium-sized. Amplification of TCR beta CDR3 regions was performed using RNA transcripts as template. The HTBI set primed first-round TCR CDR3 RT-PCR. TCRdb analysed the multiplex PCR reads with MiXCR anew, one entry per CDR3 protein. The sample gives about 92,000 distinct CDR3 sequences, around 52% of which show up once; roughly 29% is in the top ten.

This sequence joins TRBV5-1 and TRBJ2-7; 8 bases fit TRBD1. The clonotype comes from a woman aged 40 to 55 with Graves' hyperthyroidism. The sample taken for sequencing was blood. CDR3: CASSRVPDRAYEQYF. The CDR3 DNA follows: TGCGCCAGCAGCCGCGTCCCGGACAGGGCCTACGAGCAGTACTTC.